The 8 T cell receptor beta chains below all came from one sample that was sequenced in a study of Graves' ophthalmopathy and Graves' hyperthyroidism. The sequenced template was RNA, covering the TCR beta CDR3 region. Second-round multiplex PCR came after a first-round RT-PCR that employed HTBI primers. TCRdb called the multiplex PCR reads again in MiXCR, with one record for every CDR3 protein. The sample has almost 750,000 distinct CDR3 sequences, 35% to 50% seen once. The sample was peripheral blood. The receptors come from an adult man with Graves' ophthalmopathy.

The J gene is TRBJ2-7, the V gene TRBV10-2, with 10 positions matching TRBD1. From germline, CDR1 is WSHSY and CDR2 SAAADI. Germline trimming cut 8 bases from V and 3 bases from J; bases unmatched to any gene: 4. The CDR3 has 13 amino acids. CDR3 loop: CASYRDRGYEQYF. Here the CDR3 DNA reads TGCGCCAGCTATAGGGACAGGGGCTACGAGCAGTACTTC.

This sequence joins TRBV19 and TRBJ1-1; D not resolved. The germline CDR1 and CDR2 sequences are LNHDA and SQIVND (reference sequence). The CDR3 runs 14 residues. V was shortened by 6 bases and J by 3 bases, with 14 bases between the two germline ends. CDR3 loop: CASRSVIYYTEAFF. Here the CDR3 DNA reads TGTGCCAGTAGGTCTGTCATATACTACACTGAAGCTTTCTTT.

This clonotype has only a few counts. A read error may account for a junction end that differs from germline. The chain uses TRBV11-2 and TRBJ2-7, with D tentatively TRBD2 (5 bases). The CDR3 totals 14 residues. From germline, CDR1 is SGHAT and CDR2 FQNNGV. The CDR3 spells CDSSLGGLAYEQYF. CDR3 coding DNA: TGTGACAGCAGCTTAGGCGGGCTAGCTTACGAGCAGTACTTC.

This clonotype was seen at least ten times. The chain couples TRBV5-8 to TRBJ1-1; D remains ambiguous. The CDR3 runs 12 residues. The germline CDR1 and CDR2 sequences are SGHTS and YDEGEE. Trimming removed 4 bases from V and 6 bases from J, with 10 bases in between. The CDR3 loop is CASSGWAAEAFF. The CDR3 coding sequence is TGTGCCAGCAGCGGATGGGCGGCTGAAGCTTTCTTT.

This chain joins TRBV7-9 and TRBJ2-2; D is undetermined. The V end was cut by 7 bases, the J end by 4 bases, with 4 bases between. Germline V gene data show CDR1 as SEHNR and CDR2 as FQNEAQ (reference sequence). The CDR3 spans 11 residues. Here the CDR3 reads CASMSTGELFF. Here the CDR3 DNA reads TGTGCCAGCATGAGCACCGGGGAGCTGTTTTTT.

This clonotype was recorded at least ten times. The V gene is TRBV24-1, the J gene TRBJ2-7; 7 nucleotides match TRBD2. In germline, CDR1 is KGHDR, CDR2 SFDVKD. The V gene end was trimmed by 4 bases and the J gene end by 3 bases; junction bases not matched to a gene: 5. This CDR3 spans 14 amino acids. The DNA for the CDR3 is TGTGCCACCAGTGAGGGCGGGGGAGGCTACGAGCAGTACTTC. Amino acid sequence: CATSEGGGGYEQYF.

This clonotype has more than one count but fewer than ten. V usage is TRBV19 and J usage is TRBJ2-7; D assignment may be TRBD1 or TRBD2 (5 bases each). The V and J ends lost 9 bases and 3 bases respectively, with 21 bases between them. The CDR3 length is 15 residues. Germline V gives CDR1 LNHDA, CDR2 SQIVND (reference sequence). CDR3 in amino acids: CASSPRRVRGYEQYF. CDR3 bases: TGTGCCAGCAGTCCCCGCAGGGTTCGGGGCTACGAGCAGTACTTC.

This chain joins TRBV12-3 or TRBV12-4 and TRBJ1-2; possibly TRBD1 for D (5 bases). Trimming left V 5 bases short and J 3 bases short, with 10 bases between. This CDR3 region has 13 residues. CDR3 DNA: TGTGCCAGCAGTGGGCCAGGGTACTATGGCTACACCTTC. It translates to CASSGPGYYGYTF.